The clone carrying this TCR beta chain was recorded only once. What it binds is not known. This sample stems from a study of cytomegalovirus exposure and HLA in healthy donors. Overall study findings and caveats: The study recorded over 150 TCR beta chains that were cytomegalovirus-associated. Most TCR sequences were seen very rarely across donors, but some public TCRs occurred in many. Reports indicated that the classifier achieved high specificity and sensitivity in diagnosing cytomegalovirus status.

Assay: immunoSEQ multiplex PCR; the TCRdb copy retains only in-frame clones and omits some. Of roughly 58,000 clones in the sample, over 75% were seen once. Germline values: CDR1 MDHEN, CDR2 SYDVKM. Trimming took off 3 bases at V and 3 bases at J, with 10 bases between the two ends. The CDR3 covers 14 residues. Sequencing input: PBMCs. The clonotype was recovered from a man younger than 35 in good health and CMV-seronegative. The chain has TRBV28 and TRBJ2-3; D is undetermined. This chain's CDR3 is CASSLTLRTDTQYF. The CDR3 nucleotides are TGTGCCAGCAGTTTGACTCTGAGAACAGATACGCAGTATTTT.